The 8 T cell receptor beta chains in this list originate from one sample, sequenced in a study of blood T cell repertoires in COVID-19. Sequencing used immunoSEQ multiplex PCR; TCRdb keeps in-frame clones, though not all of them. The sample has 100,000 to 150,000 clones; 75% to 90% are singletons. The sample comprised peripheral blood. These receptor sequences come from a man aged 55-75 years with COVID-19, enrolled during active disease.

This clone was recorded once. The rearrangement uses TRBV18 and TRBJ1-4; a possible D gene is TRBD1 (6 bases). The V and J ends lost 5 bases and 4 bases respectively, with 11 bases between them. The CDR3 is made up of 14 amino acids. Germline V gene sequence: CDR1 KGHSH, CDR2 LQKENI. The CDR3 DNA is TGTGCCAGCTCAGCCGGGACAAATAATGAAAAACTGTTTTTT. The encoded protein is CASSAGTNNEKLFF.

The V call is TRBV9, the J call TRBJ1-4, with D possibly being TRBD1 (5 bases). Trimming cost V 3 bases and J 1 base, with 10 bases left between them. CDR3 length: 15 amino acids. Germline V gives CDR1 SGDLS, CDR2 YYNGEE. As DNA, the CDR3 is TGTGCCAGCAGCGCTGTGGGGGGAACTAATGAAAAACTGTTTTTT. Its protein product is CASSAVGGTNEKLFF.

J is TRBJ1-1 and V is TRBV25-1; 7 bases match TRBD1. From germline, CDR1 is MGHDK and CDR2 SYGVNS. V lost 4 bases and J lost 0; bases outside the gene matches: 8. The CDR3 runs 16 residues. The CDR3 coding sequence is TGTGCCAGCAGTGCTAGACAGGGAAGCGTGAACACTGAAGCTTTCTTT. Protein: CASSARQGSVNTEAFF.

This chain connects TRBV28 to TRBJ1-5; a possible D gene is TRBD1 (6 bases). The length of the CDR3 is 15 residues. Germline V CDR1 and CDR2: MDHEN, SYDVKM. The ends were cut back, 7 bases at V and 4 bases at J, with 17 bases in the middle. CDR3 coding DNA: TGTGCCAGCAAGCAGTACAGAGGGGGTAATCAGCCCCAGCATTTT. Residues: CASKQYRGGNQPQHF.

Comments on this clone: The same CDR3 is also encoded by other DNA sequences in this sample. The rearrangement uses TRBV7-9 and TRBJ1-5; no clear D. Trimming took off 5 bases at V and 1 base at J, with 9 bases between the two ends. CDR1 and CDR2 from the germline V gene are SEHNR and FQNEAQ (reference sequence). The CDR3 is 14 residues long. Here the CDR3 reads CASSPTGSNQPQHF. In DNA, the CDR3 is TGTGCCAGCAGCCCGACCGGGAGCAATCAGCCCCAGCATTTT.

The chain combines TRBV12-3 or TRBV12-4 with TRBJ1-1; 7 bases are shared with TRBD1. V shed 7 bases, J shed 6 bases, and the junction held 8 bases outside the gene matches. The CDR3 totals 13 residues. CDR3 sequence: CASTPGQWAEAFF. The CDR3 DNA sequence: TGTGCCAGCACCCCGGGACAGTGGGCTGAAGCTTTCTTT.

This chain joins TRBV28 and TRBJ1-2, with TRBD1 as a possible D gene (5 bases). The CDR3 consists of 13 residues. Trimming pared 5 bases from V and 3 bases from J, leaving 10 bases between. CDR1 is MDHEN, CDR2 SYDVKM, per germline. The CDR3 region has the DNA TGTGCCAGCAGTGCGCCGGGGGACTATGGCTACACCTTC. It specifies CASSAPGDYGYTF.

Only one count was recorded for this clone. The CDR3 sequence: CASTNMNLGQTNTEAFF. For the CDR3, the DNA is TGTGCCAGTACCAATATGAACCTTGGACAAACGAACACTGAAGCTTTCTTT. J is TRBJ1-1 and V is TRBV19; maybe TRBD1 (5 bases). Trimming removed 7 bases from V and 1 base from J, with 22 bases in between. CDR3 length: 17 residues. Per the germline V gene, CDR1 is LNHDA and CDR2 is SQIVND (reference sequence).